These T cell receptor beta chains were read from a single sample in a study of blood T cell repertoires in COVID-19. The table came from immunoSEQ multiplex PCR; TCRdb's copy has only in-frame clones and leaves some out. The repertoire holds 18,000 or so clones, over 75% seen once, with around 9.6% in the top ten. The source material was peripheral blood. The receptors originated from a man in his forties with active COVID-19. CDR3s include the opening cysteine and the closing phenylalanine or tryptophan. D genes are given only for firm matches. Rows may omit the clone size; those that give it use once, few, many or a size class.

>TRBV6-2/TRBV6-3|TRBJ2-7|.|.
CASSYVGGLVYEQYF
TGTGCCAGCAGTTACGTCGGGGGGCTAGTATACGAGCAGTACTTC
>TRBV19|TRBJ2-5|once|.
CASSIRGLPYQETQYF
TGTGCCAGTAGTATTAGGGGACTCCCGTACCAAGAGACCCAGTACTTC
>TRBV5-1|TRBJ1-5|.|.
CASSLTGNQPQHF
TGCGCCAGCAGCTTAACGGGAAATCAGCCCCAGCATTTT
>TRBV11-2|TRBJ2-3|.|.
CASSLASKAQGTQYF
TGTGCCAGCAGCTTAGCCTCTAAGGCACAGGGTACGCAGTATTTT
>TRBV4-3|TRBJ2-7|.|.
CASSQEGVADRSYEQYF
TGCGCCAGCAGCCAAGAGGGGGTAGCGGACCGATCCTACGAGCAGTACTTC
>TRBV27|TRBJ1-1|.|TRBD1
CASSSWTGGWTEAFF
TGTGCCAGCAGTTCGTGGACAGGGGGCTGGACTGAAGCTTTCTTT
>TRBV6-5|TRBJ1-5|.|.
CASRADSNQPQHF
TGTGCCAGCAGAGCGGACTCCAATCAGCCCCAGCATTTT
>TRBV15|TRBJ2-4|.|.
CATSRAQGMVFGNIQYF
TGTGCCACCAGCAGAGCGCAGGGGATGGTATTTGGAAACATTCAGTACTTC
>TRBV5-4|TRBJ2-7|few|TRBD2
CASSLGLAELSYEQYF
TGTGCCAGCAGCTTGGGACTAGCGGAACTCTCCTACGAGCAGTACTTC
>TRBV5-5|TRBJ1-3|.|.
CASSWSGSGNTIYF
TGTGCCAGCAGCTGGTCGGGGTCTGGAAACACCATATATTTT
>TRBV6-6|TRBJ2-1|.|TRBD2
CASTWGGVGNEQFF
TGTGCCAGCACTTGGGGAGGGGTCGGCAATGAGCAGTTCTTC
>TRBV6-2/TRBV6-3|TRBJ2-7|.|TRBD1
CASSFISLGQGYEQYF
TGTGCCAGCAGTTTTATATCCTTGGGACAGGGATACGAGCAGTACTTC
>TRBV18|TRBJ2-2|.|TRBD1
CASSPRQGHGELFF
TGTGCCAGCTCACCGAGACAGGGTCACGGGGAGCTGTTTTTT
>TRBV3-1/TRBV3-2|TRBJ2-3|.|.
CASSLRAGRGADTQYF
TGTGCCAGCAGCCTCCGAGCGGGAAGGGGGGCAGATACGCAGTATTTT
>TRBV5-8|TRBJ1-6|.|.
CASSLRPTGHNSPLHF
TGTGCCAGCAGCTTGAGGCCGACAGGACATAATTCACCCCTCCACTTT
>TRBV6-5|TRBJ1-2|few|.
CASSYSKGNYGYTF
TGTGCCAGCAGTTACTCGAAGGGGAACTATGGCTACACCTTC
>TRBV24-1|TRBJ1-1|.|.
CATSLFERNYTEAFF
TGTGCCACCAGTCTTTTCGAGAGAAACTACACTGAAGCTTTCTTT
>TRBV27|TRBJ1-6|.|.
CASSLSWTAPLHF
TGTGCCAGCAGTTTATCTTGGACAGCACCCCTCCACTTT
>TRBV5-1|TRBJ1-1|.|TRBD1
CASSSLTGGGTEAFF
TGCGCCAGCAGCTCACTTACAGGGGGCGGCACTGAAGCTTTCTTT
>TRBV6-5|TRBJ1-4|few|.
CASINRFGEKLFF
TGTGCCAGCATCAACAGGTTTGGGGAAAAACTGTTTTTT
>TRBV19|TRBJ2-7|.|TRBD1
CASSIDDRAYEQYF
TGTGCCAGTAGTATTGACGACAGGGCCTACGAGCAGTACTTC
>TRBV21-1|TRBJ2-1|.|.
CASSKMGLAGVSSYNEQFF
TGTGCCAGCAGCAAAATGGGACTAGCGGGAGTAAGTTCCTACAATGAGCAGTTCTTC
>TRBV7-3|TRBJ1-1|.|.
CASSLGGRNTEAFF
TGTGCCAGCAGCTTAGGGGGGAGGAACACTGAAGCTTTCTTT
>TRBV27|TRBJ2-1|.|TRBD2
CASSHPGLHYNEQFF
TGTGCCAGCAGTCATCCGGGACTACACTACAATGAGCAGTTCTTC
>TRBV29-1|TRBJ2-5|.|.
CSVRVMETQYF
TGCAGCGTCAGGGTCATGGAGACCCAGTACTTC
>TRBV27|TRBJ2-4|.|.
CASSLSTTFKNIQYF
TGTGCCAGCAGTCTCTCGACAACTTTCAAAAACATTCAGTACTTC
>TRBV2|TRBJ2-7|.|TRBD1
CASQGGSLRSYEQYF
TGTGCCTCCCAAGGGGGCTCGCTTCGGTCCTACGAGCAGTACTTC
>TRBV28|TRBJ1-4|once|.
CASSMTAPANEKLFF
TGTGCCAGCAGTATGACAGCCCCGGCTAATGAAAAACTGTTTTTT
>TRBV4-3|TRBJ2-7|few|TRBD2
CASSQTLSGVYEQYF
TGCGCCAGCAGCCAAACCCTTAGCGGGGTCTACGAGCAGTACTTC
>TRBV19|TRBJ2-3|.|.
CASSIQVHLGGGDTQYF
TGTGCCAGTAGTATACAGGTCCACCTCGGGGGTGGCGATACGCAGTATTTT
>TRBV5-1|TRBJ2-1|.|TRBD1
CASSPGQGLYNEQFF
TGCGCCAGCAGCCCGGGACAGGGCCTCTACAATGAGCAGTTCTTC
>TRBV12-3/TRBV12-4|TRBJ1-1|.|.
CASSLQAFEKAFF
TGTGCCAGCAGTTTACAGGCCTTTGAGAAGGCTTTCTTT
>TRBV6-5|TRBJ2-3|.|.
CASSYSLAVRTDTQYF
TGTGCCAGCAGTTACTCCTTAGCGGTGCGCACAGATACGCAGTATTTT
>TRBV7-9|TRBJ2-7|few|TRBD2
CASSLGLAGPRYEQYF
TGTGCCAGCAGCTTAGGGCTAGCGGGACCACGCTACGAGCAGTACTTC
>TRBV19|TRBJ1-2|.|TRBD1
CASSIPRGRQGYGYTF
TGTGCCAGTAGTATCCCCCGGGGGAGACAGGGCTATGGCTACACCTTC
>TRBV21-1|TRBJ1-1|.|.
CASSARPGGHAMNTEAFF
TGTGCCAGCAGCGCCCGCCCAGGGGGGCACGCCATGAACACTGAAGCTTTCTTT
>TRBV6-6|TRBJ2-2|.|TRBD2
CASRPGLGPPGELLFF
TGTGCCAGCAGACCGGGACTAGGCCCCCCAGGGGAGCTTCTGTTTTTT
>TRBV15|TRBJ1-6|once|.
CATSVLQAVSVRSPLHF
TGTGCCACCAGCGTTCTCCAGGCAGTTAGCGTTCGTTCACCCCTCCACTTT
>TRBV19|TRBJ2-7|few|TRBD2
CASSIAQPGLAGYEQYF
TGTGCCAGTAGTATAGCCCAACCGGGACTAGCGGGATACGAGCAGTACTTC
>TRBV6-5|TRBJ2-1|.|.
CASSYSPGFNEQFF
TGTGCCAGCAGTTACTCGCCGGGGTTCAATGAGCAGTTCTTC
>TRBV11-2|TRBJ2-3|.|TRBD2
CASRLAGGADTQYF
TGTGCCAGCAGACTAGCGGGAGGAGCAGATACGCAGTATTTT